This T cell receptor beta chain was documented in a study of blood T cell repertoires in COVID-19. Study information: From the United States, Italy and Spain came samples of acute and convalescent COVID-19.

V lost 1 base, J lost 6 bases, and 3 bases stayed unmatched. Looked up from germline, CDR1 is MNHEY and CDR2 is SVGAGI. The CDR3 runs to 15 residues. Repertoires were generated with immunoSEQ multiplex PCR, while TCRdb's copy carries only in-frame clones and drops some. This table holds 75,000 or so clones, approximately 80% found once. This chain joins TRBV6-5 and TRBJ2-2; 9 bases are shared with TRBD2. Sequences were obtained from peripheral blood. This TCR was recovered from a man between 60 and 75 years old with active or convalescent COVID-19. The CDR3 nucleotides read TGTGCCAGCAGTTACTTGCGGGGGGGCCCCGGGGAGCTGTTTTTT. The encoded protein is CASSYLRGGPGELFF.